The clone carrying this TCR beta chain was detected ten times or more. What it binds is not known. HTBI primers from iRepertoire and Arm-PCR of CDR3 regions yielded the TCR beta libraries. Authors' methods: From all samples, identification returned over 11 TRBJ and around 62 TRBV segments. TCRdb recomputed calls from the multiplex PCR reads with MiXCR, one row per CDR3 protein. The authors' filters were not applied to this entry. The sample gives about 470,000 distinct CDR3 sequences, more than 20% of which show up once; 7% to 9.5% is in the top ten. V was clipped by 2 bases and J by 4 bases; unmatched bases: 5. There are 16 residues in the CDR3. Germline V gene lookup returns CDR1 SNHLY and CDR2 FYNNEI. These data come from a study of regulatory T cells in long-lasting Graves disease. Documented time point: persistent/refractory GD, antithyroid drugs over 5 years with positive TRAb. The TCR library was made from RNA extracted from PBMCs. Per American Thyroid Association guidelines, Graves' disease was diagnosed. The source of the patients was an endocrinology department in Xi'an, China.

Study-wide findings and caveats: TCR diversity was lower in persistent than newly diagnosed Graves' disease.

This TCR was sampled from a female donor with Graves disease. Source: peripheral blood mononuclear cells (PBMCs), taken when the disease was refractory, from a patient treated with antithyroid drugs. The chain combines TRBV2 with TRBJ1-2, with TRBD1 matching 12 bases. As DNA, the CDR3 is TGTGCCAGCAGTGAACCCGGGACAGGGGGCCTCTATGGCTACACCTTC. Translation: CASSEPGTGGLYGYTF.